This T cell receptor (beta chain) was documented in a study of blood T cell repertoires in COVID-19. The overall study: Collection of acute and convalescent COVID-19 samples took place in the United States, Italy and Spain. Nucleic acid was either cDNA or gDNA, and it came from T cells, B-cell-depleted T cells, or PBMCs.

In the authors' workflow: Counts of nucleated cells, estimated from reference gene primer amplification, were obtained. The data were produced by immunoSEQ multiplex PCR, yet TCRdb's version contains in-frame clones alone and is incomplete. Clone size and V and J calls were adopted from that table, with D and trimming inferred from the DNA. The table has more than 150,000 clones, 78% seen once. Germline CDR1 is MNHNS and CDR2 is SASEGT. The ends were cut back, 1 base at V and 5 bases at J, with 15 bases in the middle. The CDR3 has 15 residues. This sequence was found in an elderly woman with acute or convalescent COVID-19. The chain uses TRBV6-1 and TRBJ2-7; possibly TRBD2 for D (6 bases). Sequencing used peripheral blood. CDR3 amino acids: CASSEVEGLRDEQYF. CDR3 nucleotides: TGTGCCAGCAGTGAAGTGGAGGGGTTGAGGGACGAGCAGTACTTC.